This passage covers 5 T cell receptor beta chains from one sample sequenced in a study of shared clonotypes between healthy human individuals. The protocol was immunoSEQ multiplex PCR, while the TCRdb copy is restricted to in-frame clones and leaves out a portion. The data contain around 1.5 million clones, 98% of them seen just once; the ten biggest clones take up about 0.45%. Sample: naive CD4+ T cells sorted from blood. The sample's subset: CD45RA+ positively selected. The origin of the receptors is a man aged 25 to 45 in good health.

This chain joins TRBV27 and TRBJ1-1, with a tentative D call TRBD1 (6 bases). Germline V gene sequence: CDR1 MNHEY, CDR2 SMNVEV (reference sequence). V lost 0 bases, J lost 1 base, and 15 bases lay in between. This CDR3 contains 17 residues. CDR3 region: CASSLSAGAERNTEAFF. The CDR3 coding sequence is TGTGCCAGCAGTTTATCCGCGGGGGCCGAAAGGAACACTGAAGCTTTCTTT.

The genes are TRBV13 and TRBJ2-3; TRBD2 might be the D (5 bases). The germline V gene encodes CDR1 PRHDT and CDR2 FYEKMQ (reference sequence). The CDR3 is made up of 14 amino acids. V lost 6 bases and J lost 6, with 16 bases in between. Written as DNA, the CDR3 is TGTGCCAGCAGGCGGAGCGGACGGGCGGATACGCAGTATTTT. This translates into CASRRSGRADTQYF. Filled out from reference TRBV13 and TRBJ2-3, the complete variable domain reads AAGVIQSPRHLIKEKRETATLKCYPIPRHDTVYWYQQGPGQDPQFLISFYEKMQSDKGSIPDRFSAQQFSDYHSELNMSSLELGDSALYFCASRRSGRADTQYFGPGTRLTVL.

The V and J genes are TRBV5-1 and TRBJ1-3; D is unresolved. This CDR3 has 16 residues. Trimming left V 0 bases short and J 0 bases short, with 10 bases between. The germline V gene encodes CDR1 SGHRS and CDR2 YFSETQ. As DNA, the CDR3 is TGCGCCAGCAGCTTGGGAGGCTATTCCTCTGGAAACACCATATATTTT. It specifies CASSLGGYSSGNTIYF.

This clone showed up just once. The CDR3 sequence: CASSKGAVRNQPQHF. The DNA of the CDR3 is TGTGCCAGCAGCAAGGGGGCAGTACGAAATCAGCCCCAGCATTTT. V gene TRBV7-2 combines with J gene TRBJ1-5, with TRBD1 matching over 7 bases. Germline V gene data show CDR1 as SGHTA and CDR2 as FQGNSA. The CDR3 is made up of 15 amino acids. V was clipped by 5 bases and J by 4 bases; unmatched bases: 8.

This chain's CDR3 is CAWSLTDHAIYF. CDR3 nucleotides: TGTGCCTGGAGCTTGACTGATCACGCCATATATTTT. This rearrangement joins TRBV30 to TRBJ1-3; no clear D gene. The CDR3 extends over 12 amino acids. CDR1 is GTSNPN, CDR2 SVGIG, per germline (reference sequence). V dropped 3 bases and J dropped 11 bases, with 14 bases sitting between them.